A selection of T cell receptor beta chains follows, all from one sample in a study of CD8+CD57+ T cells in acquired aplastic anemia. TCRdb re-called the reads with MiXCR, one entry per CDR3 protein. The sample consists of fewer than 250,000 distinct CDR3 sequences, roughly half of them appearing once. Sequencing was carried out using sorted CD4+, CD8+, or CD8+CD57+ T cells (not recorded which) from PBMCs. Receptors originate from a human donor in good health, serving as a control. The CDR3 runs from the conserved cysteine through the conserved F or W. A D gene is named only where the DNA matches it firmly. The size of a clone is reported for some rows only, either as once, few or many, or as a class for expanded clones.

>-|TRBJ1-4|TRBV7-9|TRBD1
CASSSGQGGAEKLFF
TGTGCCAGCAGCTCCGGACAGGGAGGAGCTGAAAAACTGTTTTTT
>many|TRBJ2-3|TRBV20-1|TRBD1
CSARTRDRGVTDTQYF
TGCAGTGCTAGAACCCGGGACAGGGGGGTTACAGATACGCAGTATTTT
>-|TRBJ2-7|TRBV10-3|-
CAHAGGDNEQYF
TGTGCGCATGCAGGGGGGGATAACGAGCAGTACTTC
>-|TRBJ2-5|TRBV10-3|TRBD2
CAIGSGGASQETQYF
TGTGCCATCGGGAGCGGGGGGGCCTCACAAGAGACCCAGTACTTC
>many|TRBJ2-3|TRBV20-1|-
CSARGTGRADTQYF
TGCAGTGCTAGAGGGACAGGGAGGGCAGATACGCAGTATTTT
>-|TRBJ2-2|TRBV7-8|-
CASSRFTSPGELFF
TGTGCCAGCAGCCGATTTACTAGTCCCGGGGAGCTGTTTTTT
>-|TRBJ1-6|TRBV7-9|-
CASSSGPYNSPLHF
TGTGCCAGCAGTTCGGGACCTTATAATTCACCCCTCCACTTT
>-|TRBJ2-5|TRBV10-3|-
CASSHGSTGRETQYF
TGTGCCAGCAGTCACGGGAGCACAGGAAGGGAGACCCAGTACTTC
>-|TRBJ2-3|TRBV24-1|TRBD2
CATSDPSRPSGGAIPDTQYF
TGTGCCACCAGTGATCCCAGCCGGCCTAGCGGGGGGGCCATACCAGATACGCAGTATTTT
>-|TRBJ2-5|TRBV10-3|TRBD2
CAIMPGLAGQETQYF
TGTGCCATCATGCCGGGACTAGCGGGGCAAGAGACCCAGTACTTC
>-|TRBJ2-3|TRBV24-1|TRBD2
CATRCGGPDTQYF
TGTGCCACCAGGTGCGGGGGGCCGGATACGCAGTATTTT
>many|TRBJ2-7|TRBV12-3/TRBV12-4|TRBD1
CASSPGQGAYEQYF
TGTGCCAGCAGTCCGGGACAGGGGGCCTACGAGCAGTACTTC
>-|TRBJ1-4|TRBV29-1|TRBD1
CSARTGADDEKLFF
TGCAGCGCTAGGACAGGGGCGGATGACGAAAAACTGTTTTTT
>many|TRBJ2-1|TRBV19|TRBD1
CASSPQGANEQFF
TGTGCCAGTAGTCCACAGGGGGCTAATGAGCAGTTCTTC
>-|TRBJ2-7|TRBV2|-
CASSETRYGQYF
TGTGCCAGCAGCGAAACGCGTTACGGGCAGTACTTC
>many|TRBJ2-7|TRBV7-2|TRBD2
CASSFLTSGGPNSYEQYF
TGTGCCAGCAGCTTCCTGACTAGCGGGGGGCCTAACTCCTACGAGCAGTACTTC
>many|TRBJ1-5|TRBV7-2|-
CASSLVGNQNQPQHF
TGTGCCAGCAGCTTAGTGGGCAACCAAAATCAGCCCCAGCATTTT
>-|TRBJ1-1|TRBV15|-
CATSRDSNTEAFF
TGTGCCACCAGCAGAGACAGTAACACTGAAGCTTTCTTT
>-|TRBJ2-5|TRBV11-2|-
CASSLDWDSGTQETQYF
TGTGCCAGCAGCTTAGATTGGGATAGCGGTACCCAAGAGACCCAGTACTTC
>few|TRBJ1-5|TRBV20-1|TRBD1
CSATGTAGDQPQHF
TGCAGTGCGACCGGGACAGCCGGGGATCAGCCCCAGCATTTT
>-|TRBJ2-5|TRBV5-5|-
CASSLATTETQYF
TGTGCCAGCAGCTTAGCTACTACCGAGACCCAGTACTTC
>-|TRBJ1-2|TRBV29-1|-
CSVVDARQANYGYTF
TGCAGCGTTGTAGATGCCAGACAAGCTAACTATGGCTACACCTTC
>-|TRBJ1-2|TRBV24-1|TRBD1
CATSDPGQAGYTF
TGTGCCACCAGTGACCCAGGACAGGCAGGCTACACCTTC
>-|TRBJ2-5|TRBV7-6|TRBD2
CARGLGGGRETQYF
TGTGCTAGAGGACTTGGGGGGGGACGTGAGACCCAGTACTTC
>-|TRBJ2-7|TRBV25-1|-
CASRRWGPTYEQYF
TGTGCCAGCAGACGGTGGGGGCCCACCTACGAGCAGTACTTC
>-|TRBJ2-2|TRBV15|-
CATSRDTNTGELFF
TGTGCCACCAGCAGAGATACGAACACCGGGGAGCTGTTTTTT
>-|TRBJ2-7|TRBV12-3/TRBV12-4|TRBD2
CASSLGLAGSYEQYF
TGTGCCAGCAGTTTAGGACTAGCGGGGTCGTACGAGCAGTACTTC
>-|TRBJ1-1|TRBV2|-
CASSEGVLNTEAFF
TGTGCCAGCAGTGAAGGGGTCTTGAACACTGAAGCTTTCTTT
>-|TRBJ1-6|TRBV7-2|-
CASSLSGRNSPLHF
TGTGCCAGCAGCTTATCAGGCAGAAATTCACCCCTCCACTTT
>many|TRBJ1-2|TRBV28|-
CASSYGTRGYTF
TGTGCCAGCAGTTATGGGACGCGCGGCTACACCTTC
>many|TRBJ1-2|TRBV6-2/TRBV6-3|-
CASSYSGVNYGYTF
TGTGCCAGCAGTTACTCCGGGGTGAACTATGGCTACACCTTC
>many|TRBJ1-5|TRBV15|TRBD1
CATSMGTGNNQPQHF
TGTGCCACCAGCATGGGGACAGGGAACAATCAGCCCCAGCATTTT
>-|TRBJ2-1|TRBV7-9|-
CASKGVFSNEQFF
TGTGCCAGCAAAGGGGTTTTCTCCAATGAGCAGTTCTTC
>many|TRBJ1-2|TRBV20-1|-
CSAHTEIRGYTF
TGCAGTGCCCACACAGAGATAAGGGGCTACACCTTC
>many|TRBJ2-2|TRBV4-3|TRBD1
CASSRDRVLTGELFF
TGCGCCAGCAGCCGGGACAGGGTATTAACCGGGGAGCTGTTTTTT
>-|TRBJ1-2|TRBV28|-
CASSPDIRYGYTF
TGTGCCAGCAGTCCAGACATCCGTTATGGCTACACCTTC
>-|TRBJ2-2|TRBV10-3|-
CAIRAGQTNTGELFF
TGTGCCATCAGGGCGGGACAGACGAACACCGGGGAGCTGTTTTTT
>-|TRBJ1-1|TRBV25-1|TRBD1
CASSESPGQGNAEAFF
TGTGCCAGCAGTGAGTCTCCGGGACAGGGTAATGCTGAAGCTTTCTTT
>-|TRBJ1-2|TRBV2|-
CASRGANYGYTF
TGTGCCAGCAGGGGGGCTAACTATGGCTACACCTTC
>-|TRBJ1-5|TRBV19|-
CASSLTGVHF
TGTGCCAGTAGTCTGACAGGAGTACATTTT
>-|TRBJ1-2|TRBV19|-
CASSGRDGKLWVSDGYTF
TGTGCCAGTAGTGGCCGGGACGGCAAGTTGTGGGTTTCGGATGGCTACACCTTC
>-|TRBJ1-1|TRBV29-1|-
CSVDTGAFF
TGCAGCGTTGACACCGGGGCTTTCTTT
>-|TRBJ1-3|TRBV15|-
CATSRDTTGNTIYF
TGTGCCACCAGCAGAGATACCACAGGGAACACCATATATTTT
>-|TRBJ1-1|TRBV20-1|-
CSARPDTEAFF
TGCAGTGCTAGGCCGGACACTGAAGCTTTCTTT
>-|TRBJ1-4|TRBV19|-
CATSTGLTATNEKLFF
TGTGCCACCTCGACAGGCTTGACAGCAACTAATGAAAAACTGTTTTTT
>-|TRBJ1-5|TRBV5-1|-
CASSFNSGSNQPQHF
TGCGCCAGCAGCTTCAATTCCGGGAGCAATCAGCCCCAGCATTTT
>many|TRBJ2-7|TRBV6-2/TRBV6-3|TRBD2
CASSRTSSYEQYF
TGTGCCAGCAGTCGGACTAGTTCCTACGAGCAGTACTTC
>-|TRBJ1-1|TRBV19|TRBD1
CASRTRTGGDTEAFF
TGTGCCAGTAGGACCCGGACAGGGGGAGACACTGAAGCTTTCTTT
>-|TRBJ2-6|TRBV9|-
CASSSTPSSGANVLTF
TGTGCCAGCAGCTCAACACCGAGCTCTGGGGCCAACGTCCTGACTTTC
>many|TRBJ1-2|TRBV12-3/TRBV12-4|-
CASSLRELNYGYTF
TGTGCCAGCAGTTTGCGGGAACTCAACTATGGCTACACCTTC
>-|TRBJ2-7|TRBV10-1|-
CASREQGFGEQYF
TGCGCCAGCAGGGAACAGGGATTCGGCGAGCAGTACTTC
>-|TRBJ1-1|TRBV30|-
CAWSVAREAFF
TGTGCCTGGAGTGTAGCCAGGGAAGCTTTCTTT
>-|TRBJ1-6|TRBV6-6|TRBD1
CASSYRGRGDSPLHF
TGTGCCAGCAGTTACCGGGGCAGGGGGGATTCACCCCTCCACTTT
>-|TRBJ2-1|TRBV27|-
CASSFRDNGYNEQFF
TGTGCCAGCAGTTTTCGGGATAATGGGTACAATGAGCAGTTCTTC